The entry below describes one TCR beta chain. Its antigen is unidentified. The donors (healthy individuals) were bone marrow donors. This sample was taken from a study of cytomegalovirus exposure and HLA in healthy donors. Broader study findings: Reportedly, HLA-A and HLA-B alleles of most subjects were accurately predicted from TCR beta.

Primers: 60 Vbeta forward and 13 Jbeta reverse. Sequencing was performed with immunoSEQ multiplex PCR; in TCRdb, only in-frame clones are kept and a portion is missing. The data contain about 73,000 clones, 75% of them singletons. The V gene's germline CDR1 is SEHNR and CDR2 FQNEAQ (reference sequence). V dropped 6 bases and J dropped 0 bases, with 11 bases sitting between them. The CDR3 runs to 14 residues. The V call is TRBV7-9, the J call TRBJ1-1, with D tentatively TRBD1 (6 bases). This TCR derives from a man in his 70s in good health and CMV-seronegative. Sequencing used PBMCs. The CDR3 DNA follows: TGTGCCAGCAGACCAGGGGAAGTGAACACTGAAGCTTTCTTT. Its translation is CASRPGEVNTEAFF.